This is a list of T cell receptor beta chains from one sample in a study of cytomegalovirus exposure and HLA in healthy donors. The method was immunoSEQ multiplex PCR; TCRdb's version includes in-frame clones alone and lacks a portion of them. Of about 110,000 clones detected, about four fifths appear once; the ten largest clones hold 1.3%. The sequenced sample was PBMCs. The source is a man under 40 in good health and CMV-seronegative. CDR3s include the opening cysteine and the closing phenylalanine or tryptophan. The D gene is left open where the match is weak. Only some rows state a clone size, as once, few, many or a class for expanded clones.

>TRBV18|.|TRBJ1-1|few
CASSPPSGSGTEAFF
TGTGCCAGCTCACCACCTTCCGGGTCCGGCACTGAAGCTTTCTTT
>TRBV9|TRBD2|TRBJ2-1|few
CASSVAKAGGTYNEQFF
TGTGCCAGCAGCGTAGCTAAAGCGGGAGGCACCTACAATGAGCAGTTCTTC
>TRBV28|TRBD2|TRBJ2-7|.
CASRKREVYEQYF
TGTGCCAGCAGGAAGCGGGAGGTTTACGAGCAGTACTTC
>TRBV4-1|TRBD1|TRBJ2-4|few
CASSQAGQDKSKNIQYF
TGCGCCAGCAGCCAAGCGGGACAGGACAAGTCAAAAAACATTCAGTACTTC
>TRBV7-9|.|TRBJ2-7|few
CASSSQRTGWVEQYF
TGTGCCAGCAGCTCCCAGAGGACTGGCTGGGTCGAGCAGTACTTC
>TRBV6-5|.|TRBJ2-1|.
CASSRGLNLYNEQFF
TGTGCCAGCAGTAGGGGACTGAACCTCTACAATGAGCAGTTCTTC
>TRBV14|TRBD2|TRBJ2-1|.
CASSQVPAGGLGEQFF
TGTGCCAGCAGCCAAGTTCCCGCGGGGGGCCTCGGGGAGCAGTTCTTC
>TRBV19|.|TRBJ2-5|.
CASSIGRRHQETQYF
TGTGCCAGTAGTATCGGCCGGAGACACCAAGAGACCCAGTACTTC
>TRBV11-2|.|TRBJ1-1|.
CASSLDRWANTEAFF
TGTGCCAGCAGCTTAGACAGATGGGCGAACACTGAAGCTTTCTTT
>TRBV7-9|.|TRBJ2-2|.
CASTDGARSGELFF
TGTGCCAGCACCGACGGCGCTAGATCCGGGGAGCTGTTTTTT
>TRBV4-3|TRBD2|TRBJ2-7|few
CASSQGASGSYEQYF
TGCGCCAGCAGCCAAGGGGCTAGCGGGAGTTACGAGCAGTACTTC
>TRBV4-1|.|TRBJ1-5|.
CASSQGEGVNQPQHF
TGCGCCAGCAGCCAAGGGGAAGGGGTTAATCAGCCCCAGCATTTT
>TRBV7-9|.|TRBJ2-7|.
CASSQTEFYEQYF
TGTGCCAGCAGCCAGACAGAGTTCTACGAGCAGTACTTC
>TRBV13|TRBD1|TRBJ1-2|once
CASSSSSGQASYGYTF
TGTGCCAGCAGCTCCTCTTCCGGACAGGCAAGCTATGGCTACACATTC
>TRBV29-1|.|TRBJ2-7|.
CSVEGRDGSYEQYF
TGCAGCGTTGAAGGGCGGGATGGATCCTACGAGCAGTACTTC
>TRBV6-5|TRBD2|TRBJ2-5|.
CASRLLAEETQYF
TGTGCCAGCAGGTTACTAGCGGAAGAGACCCAGTACTTC
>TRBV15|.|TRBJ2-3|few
CATSRAQEGPDTQYF
TGTGCCACCAGCAGAGCCCAGGAGGGACCAGATACGCAGTATTTT
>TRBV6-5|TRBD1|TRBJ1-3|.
CASMDRPGNTIYF
TGTGCCAGCATGGACAGGCCTGGAAACACCATATATTTT
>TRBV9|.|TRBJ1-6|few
CASSPSGGYGDYSPLHF
TGTGCCAGCAGCCCAAGTGGAGGGTACGGTGATTATTCACCCCTCCACTTT
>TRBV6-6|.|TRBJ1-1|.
CASRSTGSNTEAFF
TGTGCCAGCAGATCCACAGGGTCGAACACTGAAGCTTTCTTT
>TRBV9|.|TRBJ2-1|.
CASSREGTRQNEQFF
TGTGCCAGCAGCAGAGAAGGGACTCGACAGAATGAGCAGTTCTTC
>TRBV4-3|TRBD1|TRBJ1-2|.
CASSPRDSKNYGYTF
TGCGCCAGCAGCCCCCGGGACAGCAAAAACTATGGCTACACCTTC
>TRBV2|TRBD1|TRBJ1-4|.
CASTPRTGRTEKLFF
TGTGCCAGCACCCCCCGGACAGGGCGGACGGAAAAACTGTTTTTT
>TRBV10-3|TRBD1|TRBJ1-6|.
CAISDPGTGDNSPLHF
TGTGCCATCAGTGACCCTGGGACAGGGGACAATTCACCCCTCCACTTT
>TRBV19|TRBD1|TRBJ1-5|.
CASSTGQGINQPQHF
TGTGCCAGTAGTACTGGACAGGGAATCAATCAGCCCCAGCATTTT
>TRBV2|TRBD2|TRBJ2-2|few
CATSREGSFNTGELFF
TGTGCCACCTCAAGGGAGGGGTCTTTTAACACCGGGGAGCTGTTTTTT
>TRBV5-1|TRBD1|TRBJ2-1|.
CASSLAGTGDNERFF
TGCGCCAGCAGCTTGGCTGGGACAGGGGACAATGAGCGGTTCTTC
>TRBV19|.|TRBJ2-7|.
CASSRTEALYEQYF
TGTGCCAGTAGTCGAACGGAGGCTCTTTACGAGCAGTACTTC
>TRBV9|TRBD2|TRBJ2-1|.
CASSARLAISSYNEQFF
TGTGCCAGCAGCGCCCGACTAGCGATAAGTTCCTACAATGAGCAGTTCTTC
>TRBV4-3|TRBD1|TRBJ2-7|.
CASSQVQGVTYEQYF
TGCGCCAGCAGCCAAGTCCAGGGGGTGACCTACGAGCAGTACTTC
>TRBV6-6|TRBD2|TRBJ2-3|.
CASSLGRGGTDTQYF
TGTGCCAGCAGTCTCGGGCGGGGGGGCACAGATACGCAGTATTTT
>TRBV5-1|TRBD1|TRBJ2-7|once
CASSQGQGATEQYF
TGCGCCAGCAGCCAAGGACAGGGGGCGACCGAGCAGTACTTC
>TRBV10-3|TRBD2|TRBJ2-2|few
CAISDPSGLSAGELFF
TGTGCCATCAGTGACCCTAGCGGATTAAGTGCCGGGGAGCTGTTTTTT
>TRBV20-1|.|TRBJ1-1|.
CSANPGLAFF
TGCAGTGCTAATCCGGGGTTGGCTTTCTTT
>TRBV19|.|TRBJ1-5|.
CASTPPDSFSNQPQHF
TGTGCCAGTACCCCCCCGGACAGCTTTAGCAATCAGCCCCAGCATTTT
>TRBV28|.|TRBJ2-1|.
CASSRQARRDEQFF
TGTGCCAGCAGCAGGCAGGCCCGACGCGATGAGCAGTTCTTC
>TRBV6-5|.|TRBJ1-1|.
CASSYLGGTEAFF
TGTGCCAGCAGTTATTTGGGGGGAACTGAAGCTTTCTTT
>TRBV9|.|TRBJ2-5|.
CASSITGLLQETQYF
TGTGCCAGCAGCATAACGGGACTGCTCCAAGAGACCCAGTACTTC
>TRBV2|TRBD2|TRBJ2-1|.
CASRRRTSGDMDEQFF
TGTGCCAGCAGGCGAAGGACTAGCGGGGATATGGATGAGCAGTTCTTC
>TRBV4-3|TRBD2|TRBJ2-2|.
CASSQARGGGTGELFF
TGCGCCAGCAGCCAAGCCCGGGGGGGAGGCACCGGGGAGCTGTTTTTT
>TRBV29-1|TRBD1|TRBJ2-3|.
CSVVNRGITDTQYF
TGCAGCGTTGTAAACAGGGGGATAACGGATACGCAGTATTTT
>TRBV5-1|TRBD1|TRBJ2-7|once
CASSFRDRDYEQYF
TGCGCCAGCAGCTTCCGGGACAGGGACTACGAGCAGTACTTC